Reported below is one T cell receptor (beta chain). The record originates from a study of blood T cell repertoires in COVID-19. Study-level information: Samples of COVID-19 (acute and convalescent) were obtained from the United States, Italy and Spain.

Original processing notes: For nucleated cells, counts were estimated from reference gene primer amplification. Clones were read by immunoSEQ multiplex PCR, and TCRdb kept only the in-frame ones, dropping some. V, J and clone size derive from that table, while D and trimming were established from the DNA sequence. The sample has roughly 69,000 clones, about 70% seen once. Sequencing was done on a sample of peripheral blood. The TCR sequence derives from a human donor in a cohort sampled during active COVID-19.

The CDR3: CASSVDRVLSGYTF. The CDR3 DNA follows: TGTGCCAGCAGCGTAGACAGGGTATTAAGTGGCTACACCTTC. The chain combines TRBV9 with TRBJ1-2, with D perhaps matching TRBD1 (6 bases). This CDR3 region has 14 residues. Germline V gene lookup returns CDR1 SGDLS and CDR2 YYNGEE. V lost 0 bases and J 7 bases, leaving 13 bases between the germline ends.